These 29 T cell receptor beta chains were all obtained from the same sample, sequenced in a study of blood T cell repertoires in COVID-19. Assay: immunoSEQ multiplex PCR; the TCRdb copy retains only in-frame clones and omits some. The repertoire has some 46,000 clones, approximately 88% of them found once; the top ten carry less than 8.5%. The specimen sequenced was peripheral blood. The receptor set was obtained from a man aged 45 to 65 with acute or convalescent COVID-19.

The chain combines TRBV28 with TRBJ1-1; TRBD1 matches at 8 bases. V lost 1 base to trimming and J lost 4 bases; unmatched junction nucleotides: 8. Germline V CDR1 and CDR2: MDHEN, SYDVKM. The CDR3 has 16 amino acids. The CDR3 bases are TGTGCCAGCAGTTTATTAACAGGGGGAGGTGGCACTGAAGCTTTCTTT. It encodes CASSLLTGGGGTEAFF.

The J gene is TRBJ1-2, the V gene TRBV18; 9 bases align to TRBD1. From germline, CDR1 is KGHSH and CDR2 LQKENI. V lost 3 bases, J lost 4 bases, and 3 bases stayed unmatched. The CDR3 runs to 14 residues. The CDR3 DNA follows: TGTGCCAGCTCACCGGGACAGGGCACCTATGGCTACACCTTC. It specifies CASSPGQGTYGYTF.

The sample holds a few counts of this clone. The chain has TRBV14 and TRBJ2-1, with TRBD1 identical over 10 bases. This CDR3 spans 15 amino acids. The germline gives CDR1 SGHDN, CDR2 FVKESK. The junction had 3 bases not matched to a gene; V was cut back by 2 bases and J by 5 bases. The CDR3 coding sequence is TGTGCCAGCAGCCAACCGGGACAGGGGAACAATGAGCAGTTCTTC. Translating gives CASSQPGQGNNEQFF.

This chain connects TRBV29-1 to TRBJ1-2; D not certain. Per the germline V gene, CDR1 is SQVTM and CDR2 is ANQGSEA. With 3 bases removed from V and 0 bases from J, the gap between germline ends came to 5 bases. The CDR3 loop spans 12 amino acids. CDR3 in amino acids: CSVERTNYGYTF. Written as DNA, the CDR3 is TGCAGCGTTGAGAGAACTAACTATGGCTACACCTTC.

The chain is built from TRBV27 and TRBJ2-1; TRBD2 matches 10 bases. V lost 6 bases and J lost 3; bases outside the gene matches: 5. Germline lookup yields CDR1 MNHEY and CDR2 SMNVEV (reference sequence). CDR3 size: 15 residues. This CDR3 reads CASSLLAGNYNEQFF. The CDR3 region has the DNA TGTGCCAGCAGCCTACTAGCGGGGAACTACAATGAGCAGTTCTTC.

This clone was seen only once. The CDR3 spells CASSRGTGGVSPLHF. CDR3 nucleotide sequence: TGTGCCAGCAGTCGGGGGACAGGGGGCGTTTCACCCCTCCACTTT. The chain recombines TRBV6-5 with TRBJ1-6; 12 bases align to TRBD1. The J segment lost 9 bases and the V segment lost 5 bases, leaving 5 bases of the junction unmatched. CDR1 and CDR2 (germline): MNHEY, SVGAGI. The CDR3 spans 15 residues.

The V gene is TRBV7-8, the J gene TRBJ1-1; 7 bases are a match to TRBD1. The J segment lost 1 base and the V segment lost 5 bases, leaving 7 bases of the junction unmatched. Germline V gene lookup returns CDR1 SGHVS and CDR2 FQNEAQ. The CDR3 covers 15 residues. The DNA for the CDR3 is TGTGCCAGCAGCCTGTGGCAGGGGGAGAACACTGAAGCTTTCTTT. It is translated as CASSLWQGENTEAFF. Full variable domain (outside the CDR3, taken from reference TRBV7-8 and TRBJ1-1): GAGVSQSPRYKVAKRGQDVALRCDPISGHVSLFWYQQALGQGPEFLTYFQNEAQLDKSGLPSDRFFAERPEGSVSTLKIQRTQQEDSAVYLCASSLWQGENTEAFFGQGTRLTVV.

The J gene is TRBJ1-2, the V gene TRBV19, with a possible D match to TRBD1 (5 bases). With 11 bases removed from V and 8 bases from J, the gap between germline ends came to 15 bases. In germline, CDR1 is LNHDA, CDR2 SQIVND (reference sequence). The CDR3 is 11 amino acids. The CDR3: CAGREGAGYTF. The CDR3 nucleotides are TGTGCCGGCAGGGAGGGAGCAGGCTACACCTTC.

This chain joins TRBV4-2 and TRBJ1-1, with TRBD1 matching over 8 bases. The germline V gene has CDR1 LGHNA and CDR2 YNFKEQ. The CDR3 is 15 amino acids. V was clipped by 2 bases and J by 0 bases; unmatched bases: 2. The CDR3 nucleotides read TGTGCCAGCAGCCAACCGGGACAGGTGAACACTGAAGCTTTCTTT. It specifies CASSQPGQVNTEAFF.

This chain links TRBV4-3 with TRBJ2-1; 7 bases are a match to TRBD1. Germline V gives CDR1 LGHNA, CDR2 YSLEER. The CDR3 is 15 residues long. The J segment lost 7 bases and the V segment lost 2 bases, leaving 8 bases of the junction unmatched. The CDR3 nucleotides read TGCGCCAGCAGCCAACCGGGGACAGTCCCAAATGAGCAGTTCTTC. This codes for CASSQPGTVPNEQFF.

The chain couples TRBV10-3 to TRBJ1-5, with TRBD1 matching 7 bases. The V gene's germline CDR1 is ENHRY and CDR2 SYGVKD. The CDR3 runs to 16 residues. Trimming at V came to 6 bases and at J to 2 bases, leaving 10 bases not matched to a gene. CDR3 DNA: TGTGCCATCAGCGCGATGGACAGGTGGGGCAATCAGCCCCAGCATTTT. Translated: CAISAMDRWGNQPQHF.

The genes are TRBV10-2 and TRBJ2-1; 11 nucleotides line up with TRBD1. This CDR3 is built from 15 residues. Per germline, CDR1 WSHSY and CDR2 SAAADI. The ends lost 6 bases at V and 3 bases at J; junction bases unmatched: 4. The CDR3 loop is CASRGGTGGYNEQFF. In DNA form, the CDR3 reads TGCGCCAGCAGGGGGGGGACAGGGGGCTACAATGAGCAGTTCTTC.

This chain uses TRBV18 with TRBJ2-1; 9 nucleotides line up with TRBD2. This CDR3 has 15 residues. Looked up from germline, CDR1 is KGHSH and CDR2 is LQKENI. V gave up 3 bases and J gave up 3 bases; unmatched junction bases: 3. The CDR3 sequence: CASSPTSGIYNEQFF. In nucleotides, the CDR3 is TGTGCCAGCTCACCGACTAGCGGAATCTACAATGAGCAGTTCTTC.

This chain links TRBV20-1 with TRBJ1-4; a weak D match, TRBD1 (6 bases). The CDR3 has 11 amino acids. V lost 6 bases and J 8 bases, leaving 10 bases between the germline ends. Germline assignment: CDR1 DFQATT and CDR2 SNEGSKA (reference sequence). The CDR3 sequence is CSAGASEKLFF. Here the CDR3 DNA reads TGCAGTGCGGGGGCCTCGGAAAAACTGTTTTTT.

V gene TRBV11-2 combines with J gene TRBJ2-7; the D gene is possibly TRBD2 (5 bases). Trimming left V 2 bases short and J 6 bases short, with 17 bases between. Looked up from germline, CDR1 is SGHAT and CDR2 is FQNNGV. This CDR3 comprises 15 residues. The CDR3 loop reads CASSLRRTVRSEQYF. CDR3 sequence (DNA): TGTGCCAGCAGCTTAAGGAGGACGGTTAGGTCCGAGCAGTACTTC.

J is TRBJ2-5 and V is TRBV28; D gene ambiguous. The CDR3 is 12 residues long. Germline assignment: CDR1 MDHEN and CDR2 SYDVKM. V was trimmed by 1 base and J by 4 bases, leaving 4 bases between them. The CDR3 protein is CASSLFRETQYF. The CDR3 DNA sequence: TGTGCCAGCAGTTTATTTCGAGAGACCCAGTACTTC.

The genes are TRBV11-2 and TRBJ1-6; the D is unclear. This CDR3 comprises 14 residues. Deletions cut 4 bases from V and 7 bases from J, with 11 bases between. The germline gives CDR1 SGHAT, CDR2 FQNNGV. The CDR3 region is CASSSPASNSPLHF. The CDR3 region has the DNA TGTGCCAGCAGCTCCCCCGCTAGCAATTCACCCCTCCACTTT.

This chain uses TRBV5-1 with TRBJ2-3; TRBD2 agrees at 8 bases. Unmatched junction bases numbered 6, after V lost 4 bases and J lost 5 bases. Germline-derived CDR1 and CDR2 are SGHRS and YFSETQ. CDR3 length equals 14 residues. DNA for the CDR3: TGCGCCAGCAGCCCCGGACTAGCAATAGATACGCAGTATTTT. Protein: CASSPGLAIDTQYF. The complete variable domain, with remaining parts taken from reference TRBV5-1 and TRBJ2-3, reads KAGVTQTPRYLIKTRGQQVTLSCSPISGHRSVSWYQQTPGQGLQFLFEYFSETQRNKGNFPGRFSGRQFSNSRSEMNVSTLELGDSALYLCASSPGLAIDTQYFGPGTRLTVL.

The chain has TRBV7-2 and TRBJ1-4; D is unclear. Germline CDR1 is SGHTA and CDR2 is FQGNSA. The V and J ends lost 2 bases and 11 bases respectively, with 12 bases between them. The CDR3 has 13 amino acids. The CDR3 region has the DNA TGTGCCAGCAGCTTAATCACTCAAGATAAACTGTTTTTT. It encodes CASSLITQDKLFF.

The chain links TRBV24-1 to TRBJ1-2; no definite D call. CDR1 KGHDR and CDR2 SFDVKD come from the germline V gene. The germline V and J ends were trimmed by 3 bases and 4 bases, with 11 bases remaining between them. This CDR3 is 14 amino acids long. The CDR3 nucleotides are TGTGCCACCAGTGATCGTAAGCGGATCTATGGCTACACCTTC. It specifies CATSDRKRIYGYTF.

The chain combines TRBV28 with TRBJ1-1, with 9 positions matching TRBD1. This CDR3 is 14 amino acids long. J lost 5 bases, V lost 6 bases, and 7 bases had no gene match. The germline CDR1 and CDR2 sequences are MDHEN and SYDVKM. The CDR3 sequence is CASRPTGGWTEAFF. In DNA form, the CDR3 reads TGTGCCAGCAGACCTACAGGGGGCTGGACTGAAGCTTTCTTT.

The genes are TRBV11-3 and TRBJ1-1, with a tentative D call TRBD1 (6 bases). V was trimmed by 5 bases and J by 2 bases, leaving 9 bases between them. This CDR3 has 13 residues. Per germline, CDR1 SGHNT and CDR2 YENEEA. The CDR3 here is CASSTDSNTEAFF. The CDR3 region has the DNA TGTGCCAGCAGCACGGACAGTAACACTGAAGCTTTCTTT.

The DNA for the CDR3 is TGTGCCAGCAGCCAAGGCCTGGGGGCCAGCTCACCCCTCCACTTT. Encoded protein: CASSQGLGASSPLHF. The genes are TRBV3-1 (or the pseudogene TRBV3-2) and TRBJ1-6; D is possibly TRBD1 (6 bases). The CDR3 has 15 residues. Germline loops: CDR1 LGHDT, CDR2 YNNKEL (reference sequence). V lost 1 base to trimming and J lost 10 bases, with 14 bases between them.

A word on this clone: The sample has other DNA sequences that encode this CDR3 too. The V and J genes are TRBV27 and TRBJ2-7; 8 nucleotides align to TRBD1. CDR1 and CDR2 from the germline V gene are MNHEY and SMNVEV (reference sequence). The J segment lost 4 bases and the V segment lost 2 bases, leaving 4 bases of the junction unmatched. This CDR3 spans 14 amino acids. CDR3: CASSLQGANYEQYF. The DNA for the CDR3 is TGTGCCAGCAGTTTACAGGGGGCGAATTACGAGCAGTACTTC.

The table lists this clone with a few counts. The rearrangement uses TRBV18 and TRBJ1-1, with 8 positions matching TRBD1. Germline V gene data show CDR1 as KGHSH and CDR2 as LQKENI. J was trimmed by 2 bases and V by 4 bases; bases with no gene match: 9. The CDR3 runs 16 residues. CDR3 sequence reads: CASSLQGGTGNTEAFF. CDR3 sequence (DNA): TGTGCCAGCTCACTACAGGGGGGGACAGGAAACACTGAAGCTTTCTTT.

The chain carries TRBV28 and TRBJ1-2, with unresolved D. The V gene's germline CDR1 is MDHEN and CDR2 SYDVKM. With 6 bases removed from V and 7 bases from J, the gap between germline ends came to 12 bases. The CDR3 is 12 residues long. The CDR3: CASRLEAGGYTF. The CDR3 coding sequence is TGTGCCAGCAGGCTAGAGGCGGGTGGCTACACCTTC.

V usage is TRBV9 and J usage is TRBJ2-5; possible D gene TRBD2, 7 bases. The germline CDR1 and CDR2 sequences are SGDLS and YYNGEE. With 6 bases removed from V and 3 bases from J, the gap between germline ends came to 15 bases. The CDR3 contains 14 residues. The CDR3 DNA reads as TGTGCCAGCAACTTAGGGGGGGCCGAAGAGACCCAGTACTTC. It specifies CASNLGGAEETQYF.

The chain joins TRBV27 to TRBJ1-1, with D uncertain. In germline, CDR1 is MNHEY, CDR2 SMNVEV (reference sequence). There are 13 residues in the CDR3. Between the trimmed V and J ends, which lost 2 bases and 0 bases, there was a span of 4 bases. In nucleotides, the CDR3 is TGTGCCAGCAGTTTACTCCTGAACACTGAAGCTTTCTTT. Translating gives CASSLLLNTEAFF.

The chain couples TRBV5-1 to TRBJ1-2, with D unclear. Per germline, CDR1 SGHRS and CDR2 YFSETQ. The V and J ends lost 0 bases and 6 bases respectively, with 15 bases between them. This CDR3 region has 15 residues. The CDR3 bases are TGCGCCAGCAGCTTGGCCACAAATTCCATAAATGGCTACACCTTC. This codes for CASSLATNSINGYTF.